Presented here are 26 T cell receptor beta chains from one specimen sequenced in a study of OX40 agonist ivuxolimab in advanced cancers. Some clones are missing from TCRdb's copy, which holds only in-frame ones; the method was immunoSEQ multiplex PCR. The table records roughly 71,000 clones, roughly four fifths of them present only once. The starting material was CD4+ or CD8+ T cells sorted from blood, obtained in a trial of the OX40 agonist ivuxolimab. The receptors originated from an adult with an advanced solid tumor such as melanoma, head and neck, liver or kidney cancer.

The chain has TRBV19 and TRBJ1-1; D may be TRBD1 (5 bases). There are 15 residues in the CDR3. In germline, CDR1 is LNHDA, CDR2 SQIVND (reference sequence). The germline V and J ends were trimmed by 3 bases and 3 bases, with 14 bases remaining between them. The CDR3 sequence is CASSIVGVGDTEAFF. CDR3 nucleotide sequence: TGTGCCAGTAGTATTGTGGGGGTTGGTGACACTGAAGCTTTCTTT.

The chain uses TRBV19 and TRBJ2-3; 9 bases map to TRBD2. The trim removed 4 bases at V and 2 bases at J, leaving 10 bases unmatched. Germline V gene lookup returns CDR1 LNHDA and CDR2 SQIVND (reference sequence). CDR3 length: 17 amino acids. The CDR3: CASSRVPAGGFTDTQYF. The DNA for the CDR3 is TGTGCCAGTAGTAGGGTTCCAGCGGGAGGCTTCACAGATACGCAGTATTTT. Filled out from reference TRBV19 and TRBJ2-3, the complete variable domain reads DGGITQSPKYLFRKEGQNVTLSCEQNLNHDAMYWYRQDPGQGLRLIYYSQIVNDFQKGDIAEGYSVSREKKESFPLTVTSAQKNPTAFYLCASSRVPAGGFTDTQYFGPGTRLTVL.

This sequence joins TRBV7-2 and TRBJ1-5; 7 nucleotides match TRBD1. The germline CDR1 and CDR2 sequences are SGHTA and FQGNSA. CDR3 length: 15 residues. The ends lost 4 bases at V and 5 bases at J; junction bases unmatched: 8. This CDR3 is CASSSEGAVYQPQHF. CDR3 bases: TGTGCCAGCAGCTCAGAGGGGGCTGTATATCAGCCCCAGCATTTT.

This clone was seen only a few times. The chain links TRBV19 to TRBJ2-7, with 13 bases that match TRBD2. V lost 3 bases, J lost 7 bases, and 9 bases stayed unmatched. Germline CDR1 LNHDA, CDR2 SQIVND (reference sequence). CDR3 length: 16 residues. The CDR3, as DNA: TGTGCCAGTAGTATCCAATCCGGGACTAGCGGGAAGGAGCAGTACTTC. Its protein product is CASSIQSGTSGKEQYF.

The sample holds a few counts of this clone. The chain links TRBV10-3 to TRBJ2-2; the D gene could be TRBD1 or TRBD2 (5 bases each). V was shortened by 6 bases and J by 3 bases, with 11 bases between the two germline ends. Germline V gene data show CDR1 as ENHRY and CDR2 as SYGVKD. CDR3 length: 14 amino acids. CDR3 bases: TGTGCCATCAGGCCGGGACGGGACACCGGGGAGCTGTTTTTT. Its translation is CAIRPGRDTGELFF.

This sequence joins TRBV7-6 and TRBJ2-5, with D maybe TRBD1 (6 bases). CDR3 size: 14 residues. Trimming shortened V by 3 bases and J by 5 bases, and 13 bases separated the two germline ends. CDR1 and CDR2 from the germline V gene are SGHVS and FNYEAQ. The CDR3 bases are TGTGCCAGCAGCTTCCCAGGGGCGAGGGAGACCCAGTACTTC. Translated, it gives CASSFPGARETQYF.

V is TRBV7-3 and J is TRBJ1-4; weak D call: TRBD1 (5 bases). Deletions cut 5 bases from V and 6 bases from J, with 13 bases between. This CDR3 is 14 amino acids long. CDR1 is SGHTA, CDR2 FQGTGA, per germline. Here the CDR3 reads CASSPNAQDEKLFF. The CDR3 DNA reads as TGTGCCAGCAGCCCCAACGCACAGGATGAAAAACTGTTTTTT. Complete variable domain (other parts from reference TRBV7-3 and TRBJ1-4): GAGVSQTPSNKVTEKGKYVELRCDPISGHTALYWYRQSLGQGPEFLIYFQGTGAADDSGLPNDRFFAVRPEGSVSTLKIQRTERGDSAVYLCASSPNAQDEKLFFGSGTQLSVL.

The chain employs TRBV7-8 and TRBJ1-2, with 7 bases fitting TRBD1. The CDR3 length is 13 residues. Germline V lookup: CDR1 SGHVS, CDR2 FQNEAQ. V shed 3 bases and J 3 bases; nucleotides not matched to a gene: 1. The CDR3 reads CASSFGTDYGYTF. CDR3 bases: TGTGCCAGCAGCTTCGGGACAGACTATGGCTACACCTTC. Full variable domain (outside the CDR3, taken from reference TRBV7-8 and TRBJ1-2): GAGVSQSPRYKVAKRGQDVALRCDPISGHVSLFWYQQALGQGPEFLTYFQNEAQLDKSGLPSDRFFAERPEGSVSTLKIQRTQQEDSAVYLCASSFGTDYGYTFGSGTRLTVV.

The rearrangement joins TRBV5-1 to TRBJ2-7; D is tentatively TRBD1 or TRBD2 (5 bases each). Germline V gene sequence: CDR1 SGHRS, CDR2 YFSETQ. V shed 0 bases and J shed 1 base, with 17 bases lying between them. The CDR3 length is 17 residues. CDR3 amino acids: CASSLGSGRDKSYEQYF. The DNA for the CDR3 is TGCGCCAGCAGCTTGGGGTCGGGGCGTGACAAATCCTACGAGCAGTACTTC.

The V and J genes are TRBV6-5 and TRBJ2-2; D ambiguous. Per germline, CDR1 MNHEY and CDR2 SVGAGI. CDR3 length equals 15 residues. The V end was cut by 5 bases, the J end by 0 bases, with 10 bases between. The CDR3 bases are TGTGCCAGCAGTCGAGACTGGGCGAACACCGGGGAGCTGTTTTTT. Translation gives CASSRDWANTGELFF.

The chain recombines TRBV5-4 with TRBJ2-2, with 7 bases lining up with TRBD1. CDR3 length: 15 residues. With 4 bases clipped from V and 7 bases from J, the junction kept 10 bases outside the gene matches. Per germline, CDR1 SGHNT and CDR2 YYREEE (reference sequence). The CDR3 nucleotides are TGTGCCAGCAGCGGACAGGCGGACAGAGGCGGGGAGCTGTTTTTT. Encoded protein: CASSGQADRGGELFF.

V and J are TRBV6-5 and TRBJ2-7; 8 bases are a match to TRBD1. The CDR3 runs to 13 residues. Germline CDR1 and CDR2: MNHEY and SVGAGI. The V segment lost 6 bases and the J segment 4 bases; nucleotides outside the gene matches: 5. In nucleotides, the CDR3 is TGTGCCAGCAGGGCAACAGGGGGATACGAGCAGTACTTC. It codes for CASRATGGYEQYF.

The chain joins TRBV5-6 to TRBJ1-2; 7 positions agree with TRBD1. CDR1 SGHDT and CDR2 YYEEEE come from the germline V gene. The CDR3 contains 14 residues. Trimming removed 4 bases from V and 5 bases from J; junction bases left unmatched: 8. The CDR3 bases are TGTGCCAGCAGCCTGGGAACAGGGGTATATGGCTACACCTTC. It translates to CASSLGTGVYGYTF. Supplemented by reference TRBV5-6 and TRBJ1-2, the full variable domain reads DAGVTQSPTHLIKTRGQQVTLRCSPKSGHDTVSWYQQALGQGPQFIFQYYEEEERQRGNFPDRFSGHQFPNYSSELNVNALLLGDSALYLCASSLGTGVYGYTFGSGTRLTVV.

The J gene is TRBJ1-6, the V gene TRBV6-5; D gene uncertain. Germline V gene sequence: CDR1 MNHEY, CDR2 SVGAGI. Deletions cut 8 bases from V and 7 bases from J, with 18 bases between. The CDR3 contains 15 residues. The CDR3 loop is CASLPTGRRNSPLHF. Here the CDR3 DNA reads TGTGCCAGCCTACCCACGGGCAGGAGGAATTCACCCCTCCACTTT.

The genes are TRBV5-4 and TRBJ2-5; TRBD1 might be the D (6 bases). The better agreement between TRBJ2-7 and the DNA end casts doubt on the J call. The germline V gene encodes CDR1 SGHNT and CDR2 YYREEE (reference sequence). This CDR3 is built from 15 residues. The CDR3 loop reads CARIKRDMAPYEQYF. CDR3 nucleotides: TGTGCCCGTATTAAAAGGGACATGGCGCCCTACGAGCAGTACTTC.

This clone was observed once. The gene calls are TRBV5-1 and TRBJ2-1, with D possibly being TRBD1 or TRBD2 (5 bases each). The CDR3 is 14 amino acids. The V end lost 4 bases, the J end lost 8 bases, and 16 bases lay between the germline ends. The germline V gene encodes CDR1 SGHRS and CDR2 YFSETQ. In nucleotides, the CDR3 is TGCGCCAGCAGCACAACCCGACCGGGACATGAGCAGTTCTTC. It codes for CASSTTRPGHEQFF.

The rearrangement joins TRBV11-2 to TRBJ1-6; the D gene is possibly TRBD1 (5 bases). There are 15 residues in the CDR3. V was trimmed by 2 bases and J by 7 bases, leaving 12 bases between them. Germline V lookup: CDR1 SGHAT, CDR2 FQNNGV. CDR3 nucleotides: TGTGCCAGCAGCTTACTCCGGGGGGGGAATTCACCCCTCCACTTT. It codes for CASSLLRGGNSPLHF.

The rearrangement joins TRBV4-2 to TRBJ2-4; D remains unclear. The V and J ends lost 0 bases and 0 bases respectively, with 12 bases between them. This CDR3 has 17 amino acids. The germline gives CDR1 LGHNA, CDR2 YNFKEQ. The CDR3 spells CASSQDFSSLAKNIQYF. As DNA, the CDR3 is TGTGCCAGCAGCCAAGATTTTAGCTCTCTAGCCAAAAACATTCAGTACTTC.

V gene TRBV7-3 combines with J gene TRBJ2-2; TRBD2 aligns across 8 bases. The J segment lost 5 bases and the V segment lost 5 bases, leaving 10 bases of the junction unmatched. CDR3 size: 16 residues. Germline V CDR1 and CDR2: SGHTA, FQGTGA. This chain's CDR3 is CASSPRGGQGTGELFF. For the CDR3, the DNA is TGTGCCAGCAGCCCCCGCGGGGGGCAGGGGACCGGGGAGCTGTTTTTT.

This chain connects TRBV2 to TRBJ1-4; 7 bases fit TRBD1. Per the germline V gene, CDR1 is SNHLY and CDR2 is FYNNEI. The CDR3 loop spans 14 amino acids. CDR3 bases: TGTGCTATACTACGAACAGGGGCGGGTGAAAAACTGTTTTTT. Residues: CAILRTGAGEKLFF.

The CDR3 region is CASSATYQETQYF. The CDR3 nucleotides are TGTGCCAGCAGTGCCACGTACCAAGAGACCCAGTACTTC. This chain links TRBV6-1 with TRBJ2-5; no reliable D call. The CDR3 is 13 amino acids. The V gene lost 4 bases and the J gene lost 0 bases, with 6 bases spanning the gap. The germline gives CDR1 MNHNS, CDR2 SASEGT.

The CDR3 is CASSVGIAGGSSYNEQFF. In nucleotides, the CDR3 is TGTGCCAGCAGCGTAGGCATAGCGGGGGGGTCGTCCTACAATGAGCAGTTCTTC. V is TRBV9 and J is TRBJ2-1; 11 bases are a match to TRBD2. With 0 bases clipped from V and 1 base from J, the junction kept 6 bases outside the gene matches. This CDR3 contains 18 residues. CDR1 is SGDLS, CDR2 YYNGEE, per germline.

The chain recombines TRBV5-6 with TRBJ1-5; D is possibly TRBD1 (6 bases). CDR1 SGHDT and CDR2 YYEEEE come from the germline V gene. The CDR3 contains 15 residues. The germline V and J ends were trimmed by 2 bases and 3 bases, with 12 bases remaining between them. This chain's CDR3 is CASSFQGRLNQPQHF. CDR3 coding DNA: TGTGCCAGCAGCTTTCAGGGGCGCCTCAATCAGCCCCAGCATTTT.

The chain is built from TRBV16 and TRBJ2-7; 7 bases map to TRBD1. V trimming: 1 base; J trimming: 7 bases; junction bases outside the gene matches: 4. CDR1 and CDR2 from the germline V gene are KGHSY and FQNENV. The CDR3 runs to 13 residues. CDR3 sequence reads: CASSQFRGQEQYF. The CDR3 nucleotides read TGTGCCAGCAGCCAATTTAGGGGGCAAGAGCAGTACTTC.

This clone came up a few times. The chain joins TRBV27 to TRBJ1-5; TRBD1 aligns across 7 bases. V shed 4 bases, J shed 4 bases, and the junction held 7 bases outside the gene matches. The germline V gene encodes CDR1 MNHEY and CDR2 SMNVEV (reference sequence). CDR3 size: 15 residues. The CDR3 DNA reads as TGTGCCAGCAGTTCACACGGGACAGATAATCAGCCCCAGCATTTT. Its protein is CASSSHGTDNQPQHF.

This clone was detected only a few times. The CDR3 bases are TGTGCCAGTGCACTAGCGGGAGGCTTCTACGAGCAGTACTTC. Its protein is CASALAGGFYEQYF. V is TRBV19 and J is TRBJ2-7, with 12 bases matching TRBD2. Germline loops: CDR1 LNHDA, CDR2 SQIVND (reference sequence). CDR3 length: 14 residues. V shed 8 bases, J shed 3 bases, and the junction held 5 bases outside the gene matches.